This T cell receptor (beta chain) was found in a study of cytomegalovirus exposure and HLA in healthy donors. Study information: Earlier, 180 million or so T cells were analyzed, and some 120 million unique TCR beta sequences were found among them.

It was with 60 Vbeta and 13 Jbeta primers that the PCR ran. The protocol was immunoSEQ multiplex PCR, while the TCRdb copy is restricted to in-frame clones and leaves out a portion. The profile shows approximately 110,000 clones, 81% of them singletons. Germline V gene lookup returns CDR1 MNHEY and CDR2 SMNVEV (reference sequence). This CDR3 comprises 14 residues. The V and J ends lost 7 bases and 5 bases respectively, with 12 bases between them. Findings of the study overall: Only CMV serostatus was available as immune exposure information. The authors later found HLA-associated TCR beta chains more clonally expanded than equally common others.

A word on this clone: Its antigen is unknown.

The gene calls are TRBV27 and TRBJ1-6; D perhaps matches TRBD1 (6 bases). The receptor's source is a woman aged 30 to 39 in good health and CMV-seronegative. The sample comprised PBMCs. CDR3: CASKDRRNNSPLHF. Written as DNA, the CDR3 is TGTGCCAGCAAAGACAGGCGAAATAATTCACCCCTCCACTTT.